The 23 T cell receptor beta chains given below trace back to one sample, sequenced in a study of blood T cell repertoires in COVID-19 (dated by TCRdb to 2020 to 2022). The library was obtained by the immunoSEQ multiplex PCR assay. As stored in TCRdb, this immuneACCESS dataset retains in-frame rearrangements with V and J assigned. A fraction of the clones does not appear; measured against another copy, unresolved V genes explain less than half of the discrepancy, and the remainder lacks a known reason. Across this sample there are some 450,000 clones, with around 90% seen only once. Roughly 0.84% of the sample is held by the ten biggest clonotypes. The sample comprised peripheral blood. Receptors were obtained from a man in his late teens or twenties with COVID-19, enrolled during active disease.

This chain links TRBV6-5 with TRBJ2-1; D is ambiguous. This CDR3 region has 12 residues. Germline V gives CDR1 MNHEY, CDR2 SVGAGI. Trimming took 5 bases from V and 7 from J, leaving 9 bases between them. Here the CDR3 DNA reads TGTGCCAGCAGTACCCTAGGAAATGAGCAGTTCTTC. Its translation is CASSTLGNEQFF.

Comment on this clone: Other DNA sequences within the sample encode an identical CDR3. The DNA for the CDR3 is TGTGCCAGCAGCTTCGGGGGGGAGACCCAGTACTTC. It specifies CASSFGGETQYF. The J gene is TRBJ2-5, the V gene TRBV7-9; TRBD2 matches at 7 bases. This CDR3 is 12 amino acids long. Germline V lookup: CDR1 SEHNR, CDR2 FQNEAQ (reference sequence). The ends lost 3 bases at V and 5 bases at J; junction bases unmatched: 0.

This chain joins TRBV2 and TRBJ2-7; 9 positions agree with TRBD1. Germline CDR1 SNHLY, CDR2 FYNNEI. The V segment lost 5 bases and the J segment 2 bases; nucleotides outside the gene matches: 7. The CDR3 has 15 amino acids. The CDR3 nucleotides are TGTGCCAGCAGTTCGAGACAGGGGGTAGCCTACGAGCAGTACTTC. This sequence encodes CASSSRQGVAYEQYF.

This chain joins TRBV2 and TRBJ2-2; tentative D call: TRBD2 (5 bases). V was shortened by 6 bases and J by 4 bases, with 15 bases between the two germline ends. The CDR3 length is 15 residues. Germline V gene data show CDR1 as SNHLY and CDR2 as FYNNEI. The CDR3: CASREASSVTGELFF. As DNA, the CDR3 is TGTGCCAGCAGGGAGGCTAGCTCGGTCACCGGGGAGCTGTTTTTT.

The rearrangement links TRBV18 to TRBJ2-3; 7 nucleotides line up with TRBD1. Trimming removed 7 bases from V and 1 base from J; junction bases left unmatched: 8. CDR1 KGHSH and CDR2 LQKENI come from the germline V gene. This CDR3 has 15 amino acids. The CDR3 spells CASYETTGGTDTQYF. The CDR3 DNA follows: TGTGCCAGCTACGAAACTACAGGGGGCACAGATACGCAGTATTTT.

The rearrangement links TRBV3-1 (or the pseudogene TRBV3-2) to TRBJ2-1, with 10 nucleotides matching TRBD2. The CDR3 covers 15 residues. V shed 1 base, J shed 7 bases, and the junction held 4 bases outside the gene matches. Germline loops: CDR1 LGHDT, CDR2 YNNKEL (reference sequence). The CDR3 region is CASSQAGLAVNEQFF. The CDR3 coding sequence is TGTGCCAGCAGCCAAGCCGGACTAGCGGTGAATGAGCAGTTCTTC.

Here the CDR3 reads CASSPLAGGGNEQFF. The CDR3 region has the DNA TGTGCCAGCAGCCCTCTAGCGGGAGGAGGTAATGAGCAGTTCTTC. The J gene is TRBJ2-1, the V gene TRBV5-4, with 11 bases fitting TRBD2. Germline CDR1 and CDR2: SGHNT and YYREEE (reference sequence). The CDR3 totals 15 residues. J lost 7 bases, V lost 4 bases, and 7 bases had no gene match.

This chain joins TRBV6-5 and TRBJ2-7; D is unclear. The CDR3 is 11 residues long. Germline V CDR1 and CDR2: MNHEY, SVGAGI. V was pared by 6 bases and J by 9 bases, with 12 bases between. The CDR3 coding sequence is TGTGCCAGCAGAAATGGTGGGCTGCAGTACTTC. Protein sequence: CASRNGGLQYF.

The V and J genes are TRBV24-1 and TRBJ2-7; 11 bases match TRBD1. The CDR3 sequence is 16 residues long. Germline CDR1 is KGHDR and CDR2 is SFDVKD. V gave up 5 bases and J gave up 7 bases; unmatched junction bases: 12. DNA of the CDR3: TGTGCCACCAGTGGATCCCCCGGACAGGGGGCGGTAGAGCAGTACTTC. This sequence encodes CATSGSPGQGAVEQYF.

The chain combines TRBV4-1 with TRBJ2-7; 10 bases fit TRBD2. Trimming removed 3 bases from V and 6 bases from J; junction bases left unmatched: 8. Germline V gene data show CDR1 as MGHRA and CDR2 as YSYEKL. This CDR3 is built from 15 residues. The CDR3 DNA is TGCGCCAGCAGCCACCCTCTAGCGGGAGCGGGCGAGCAGTACTTC. Protein: CASSHPLAGAGEQYF.

This clone came up once. The rearrangement joins TRBV11-2 to TRBJ2-7, with D unclear. The germline V gene encodes CDR1 SGHAT and CDR2 FQNNGV. The CDR3 is 16 amino acids. Trimming removed 3 bases at V and 3 bases at J, with 18 bases between. The CDR3 sequence is CASSFFSKPPLYEQYF. For the CDR3, the DNA is TGTGCCAGCAGCTTTTTTAGTAAGCCCCCCCTCTACGAGCAGTACTTC.

The chain uses TRBV11-2 and TRBJ1-4, with a weak D call TRBD1 (5 bases). The V gene lost 4 bases and the J gene lost 1 base, with 13 bases spanning the gap. There are 16 residues in the CDR3. In germline, CDR1 is SGHAT, CDR2 FQNNGV. The CDR3 DNA is TGTGCCAGCAGCTCGACTAGACAGTTAACTAATGAAAAACTGTTTTTT. This codes for CASSSTRQLTNEKLFF.

The CDR3 bases are TGTGCCACCCCGGGTACGCAGTATTTT. It encodes CATPGTQYF. The rearrangement links TRBV24-1 to TRBJ2-3; D is unresolved. This CDR3 contains 9 residues. The germline V gene encodes CDR1 KGHDR and CDR2 SFDVKD. Trimming left V 9 bases short and J 8 bases short, with 5 bases between.

This chain uses TRBV6-5 with TRBJ2-1; no clear D. The CDR3 spans 12 residues. The V gene's germline CDR1 is MNHEY and CDR2 SVGAGI. Trimming pared 6 bases from V and 6 bases from J, leaving 9 bases between. The CDR3: CASSSSSNEQFF. CDR3 coding DNA: TGTGCCAGCAGCTCGTCTTCCAATGAGCAGTTCTTC.

The chain has TRBV2 and TRBJ2-1, with 12 bases that match TRBD2. The CDR3 extends over 17 amino acids. From germline, CDR1 is SNHLY and CDR2 FYNNEI. The trim removed 7 bases at V and 1 base at J, leaving 8 bases unmatched. CDR3 DNA: TGTGCCAGCAATGCACTAGCGGGAGGTTCGTCCTACAATGAGCAGTTCTTC. It is translated as CASNALAGGSSYNEQFF.

In its sample, this clone was seen a few times. The rearrangement joins TRBV2 to TRBJ1-1; perhaps TRBD1 as D (6 bases). This CDR3 has 14 amino acids. V was clipped by 4 bases and J by 4 bases, with 13 bases between them. Germline V gene lookup returns CDR1 SNHLY and CDR2 FYNNEI. The CDR3: CASSASYRVTEAFF. Written as DNA, the CDR3 is TGTGCCAGCAGTGCCAGTTACAGGGTCACTGAAGCTTTCTTT.

The V and J genes are TRBV10-3 and TRBJ2-7; 9 nucleotides line up with TRBD2. Germline CDR1 and CDR2: ENHRY and SYGVKD. J was trimmed by 4 bases and V by 7 bases; bases with no gene match: 8. The length of the CDR3 is 14 residues. The CDR3 coding sequence is TGTGCCATCAACCCCGCGGGAGGGGGTTACGAGCAGTACTTC. Amino acids: CAINPAGGGYEQYF.

J is TRBJ2-5 and V is TRBV9; 8 bases agree with TRBD1. The CDR3 covers 15 residues. The germline V gene has CDR1 SGDLS and CDR2 YYNGEE. Trimming took 4 bases from V and 2 from J; bases not matched to a gene: 7. CDR3: CASSTGQGRQETQYF. CDR3 sequence (DNA): TGTGCCAGCAGCACTGGACAGGGACGACAAGAGACCCAGTACTTC.

CDR3 nucleotide sequence: TGTGCCAGCAGTAAATCCGGGACTTCGGCCGGGGAGCTGTTTTTT. Protein product: CASSKSGTSAGELFF. V usage is TRBV7-9 and J usage is TRBJ2-2; weak D call: TRBD2 (6 bases). The ends were cut back, 6 bases at V and 6 bases at J, with 17 bases in the middle. Germline V gene data show CDR1 as SEHNR and CDR2 as FQNEAQ (reference sequence). This CDR3 is 15 amino acids long.

This sequence joins TRBV6-1 and TRBJ2-2; no firm D call. The V and J ends lost 2 bases and 1 base respectively, with 5 bases between them. Germline V gene data show CDR1 as MNHNS and CDR2 as SASEGT. This CDR3 contains 14 residues. The CDR3 DNA reads as TGTGCCAGCAGTGAAAACTTGAACACCGGGGAGCTGTTTTTT. It specifies CASSENLNTGELFF.

The chain has TRBV19 and TRBJ2-4; no definite D call. The CDR3 is 15 amino acids. V was cut by 1 base and J by 6 bases, with 13 bases left in between. In germline, CDR1 is LNHDA, CDR2 SQIVND (reference sequence). In DNA, the CDR3 is TGTGCCAGTAGTATAGGCTTCGGAACAGTAAACATTCAGTACTTC. The encoded protein is CASSIGFGTVNIQYF.

The genes are TRBV9 and TRBJ1-6; D is possibly TRBD1 (6 bases). This CDR3 contains 16 residues. V lost 3 bases and J lost 8, with 18 bases in between. CDR1 is SGDLS, CDR2 YYNGEE, per germline. The CDR3 coding sequence is TGTGCCAGCAGCGCTCTGCCAGGGGCAGCCGATTCACCCCTCCACTTT. Protein product: CASSALPGAADSPLHF. The full variable domain, its missing parts supplied by reference TRBV9 and TRBJ1-6, is DSGVTQTPKHLITATGQRVTLRCSPRSGDLSVYWYQQSLDQGLQFLIQYYNGEERAKGNILERFSAQQFPDLHSELNLSSLELGDSALYFCASSALPGAADSPLHFGNGTRLTVT.

This clone was seen only once. The V and J genes are TRBV13 and TRBJ2-5; 9 bases line up with TRBD2. The germline V gene encodes CDR1 PRHDT and CDR2 FYEKMQ (reference sequence). The CDR3 is 16 residues long. With 2 bases clipped from V and 4 bases from J, the junction kept 8 bases outside the gene matches. The CDR3 sequence is CASSLWRGGGRETQYF. In DNA form, the CDR3 reads TGTGCCAGCAGCTTATGGCGCGGGGGGGGGCGAGAGACCCAGTACTTC. Based on the CDR3 plus reference TRBV13 and TRBJ2-5, the full variable domain is AAGVIQSPRHLIKEKRETATLKCYPIPRHDTVYWYQQGPGQDPQFLISFYEKMQSDKGSIPDRFSAQQFSDYHSELNMSSLELGDSALYFCASSLWRGGGRETQYFGPGTRLLVL.